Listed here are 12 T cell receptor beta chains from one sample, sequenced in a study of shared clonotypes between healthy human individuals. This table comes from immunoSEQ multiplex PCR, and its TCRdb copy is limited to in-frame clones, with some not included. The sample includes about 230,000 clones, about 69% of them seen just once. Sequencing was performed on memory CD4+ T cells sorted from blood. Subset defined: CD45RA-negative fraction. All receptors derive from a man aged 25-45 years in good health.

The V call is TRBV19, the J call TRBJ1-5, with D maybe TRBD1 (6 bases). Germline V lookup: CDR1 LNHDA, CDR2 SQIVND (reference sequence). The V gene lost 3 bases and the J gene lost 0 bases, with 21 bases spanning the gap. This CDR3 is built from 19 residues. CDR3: CASSIGGPRTGYSNQPQHF. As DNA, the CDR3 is TGTGCCAGTAGTATCGGGGGCCCGCGGACGGGTTATAGCAATCAGCCCCAGCATTTT.

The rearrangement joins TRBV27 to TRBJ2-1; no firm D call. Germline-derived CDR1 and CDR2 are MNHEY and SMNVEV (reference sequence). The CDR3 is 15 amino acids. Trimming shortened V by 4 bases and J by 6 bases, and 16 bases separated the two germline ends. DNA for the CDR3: TGTGCCAGCAGTTGGGGAAAGAGGACCTTCAATGAGCAGTTCTTC. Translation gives CASSWGKRTFNEQFF.

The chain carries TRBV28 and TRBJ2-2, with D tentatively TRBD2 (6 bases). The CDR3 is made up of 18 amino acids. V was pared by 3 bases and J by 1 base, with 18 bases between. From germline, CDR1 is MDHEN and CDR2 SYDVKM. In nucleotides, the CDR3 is TGTGCCAGCAGTTTCTACGACAGAGGGAGGCAGAACACCGGGGAGCTGTTTTTT. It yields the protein CASSFYDRGRQNTGELFF.

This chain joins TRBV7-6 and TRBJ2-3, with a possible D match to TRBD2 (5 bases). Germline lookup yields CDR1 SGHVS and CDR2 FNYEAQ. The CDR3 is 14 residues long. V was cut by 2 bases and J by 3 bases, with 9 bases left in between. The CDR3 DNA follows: TGTGCCAGCAGCTTAACGGGGAAGACAGATACGCAGTATTTT. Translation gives CASSLTGKTDTQYF.

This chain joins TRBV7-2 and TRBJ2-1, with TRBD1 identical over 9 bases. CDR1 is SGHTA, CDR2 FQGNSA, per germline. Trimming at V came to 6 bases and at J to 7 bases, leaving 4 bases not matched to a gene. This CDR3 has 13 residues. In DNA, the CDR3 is TGTGCCAGCAGGGGACAGGGCGGGAATGAGCAGTTCTTC. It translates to CASRGQGGNEQFF.

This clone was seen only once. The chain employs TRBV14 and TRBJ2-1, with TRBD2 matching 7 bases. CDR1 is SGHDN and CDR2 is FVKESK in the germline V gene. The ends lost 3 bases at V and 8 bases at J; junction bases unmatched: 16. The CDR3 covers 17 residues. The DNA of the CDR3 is TGTGCCAGCAGCCACTTCCCACGGGGCGGGAGAGGCGATGAGCAGTTCTTC. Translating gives CASSHFPRGGRGDEQFF.

In DNA, the CDR3 is TGTGCCAGCAGCTTATTGGGGCCTTCAACTAATGAAAAACTGTTTTTT. This sequence encodes CASSLLGPSTNEKLFF. The genes are TRBV7-9 and TRBJ1-4; TRBD1 is a possible D gene (5 bases). The germline gives CDR1 SEHNR, CDR2 FQNEAQ (reference sequence). There are 16 residues in the CDR3. V lost 2 bases, J lost 0 bases, and 10 bases lay in between.

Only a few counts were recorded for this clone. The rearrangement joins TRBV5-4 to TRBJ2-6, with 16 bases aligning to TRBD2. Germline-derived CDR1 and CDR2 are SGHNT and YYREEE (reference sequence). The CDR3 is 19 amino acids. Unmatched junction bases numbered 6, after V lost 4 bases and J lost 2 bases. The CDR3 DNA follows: TGTGCCAGCAGCACTGTGGGACTAGCGGGAGGGACTGGGGCCAACGTCCTGACTTTC. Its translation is CASSTVGLAGGTGANVLTF.

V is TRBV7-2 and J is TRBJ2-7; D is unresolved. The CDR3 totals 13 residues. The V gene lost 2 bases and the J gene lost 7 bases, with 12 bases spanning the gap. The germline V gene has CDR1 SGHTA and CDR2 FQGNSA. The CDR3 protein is CASSLRSSREQYF. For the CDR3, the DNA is TGTGCCAGCAGCTTAAGGTCAAGTAGGGAGCAGTACTTC.

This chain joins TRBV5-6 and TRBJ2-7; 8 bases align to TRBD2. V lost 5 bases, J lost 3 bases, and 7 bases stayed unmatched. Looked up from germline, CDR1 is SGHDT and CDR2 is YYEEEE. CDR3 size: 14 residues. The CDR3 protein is CASSGGLGGYEQYF. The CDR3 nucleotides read TGTGCCAGCAGTGGGGGACTAGGGGGCTACGAGCAGTACTTC.

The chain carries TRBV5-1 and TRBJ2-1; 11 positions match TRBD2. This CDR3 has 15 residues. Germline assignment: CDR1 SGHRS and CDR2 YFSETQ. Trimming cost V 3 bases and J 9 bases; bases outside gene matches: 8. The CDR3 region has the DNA TGCGCCAGCAGCTATGGGACTAGCGGCCCCACTGAGCAGTTCTTC. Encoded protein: CASSYGTSGPTEQFF.

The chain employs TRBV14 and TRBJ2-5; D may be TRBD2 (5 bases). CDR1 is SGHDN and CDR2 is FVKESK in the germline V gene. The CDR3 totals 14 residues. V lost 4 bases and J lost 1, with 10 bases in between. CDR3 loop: CASSRSDFQETQYF. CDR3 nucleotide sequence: TGTGCCAGCAGCCGATCGGACTTCCAAGAGACCCAGTACTTC.